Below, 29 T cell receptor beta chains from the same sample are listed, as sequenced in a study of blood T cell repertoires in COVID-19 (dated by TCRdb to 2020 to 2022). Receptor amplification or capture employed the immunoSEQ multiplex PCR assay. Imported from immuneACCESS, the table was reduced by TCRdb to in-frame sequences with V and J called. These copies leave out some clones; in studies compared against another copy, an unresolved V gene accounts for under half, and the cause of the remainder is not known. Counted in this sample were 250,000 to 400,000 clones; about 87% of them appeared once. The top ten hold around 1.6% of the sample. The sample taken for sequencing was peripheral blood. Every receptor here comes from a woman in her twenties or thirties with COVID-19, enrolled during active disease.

CDR3 bases: TGTGCCAGCAGTTACCCCTGGAGCGGGGGGGCATCAGATACGCAGTATTTT. Translation: CASSYPWSGGASDTQYF. J is TRBJ2-3 and V is TRBV6-2 or TRBV6-3, with TRBD2 identical over 10 bases. This CDR3 comprises 17 residues. Trimming cost V 2 bases and J 4 bases; bases outside gene matches: 9. Germline V gene lookup returns CDR1 MNHEY and CDR2 SVGEGT.

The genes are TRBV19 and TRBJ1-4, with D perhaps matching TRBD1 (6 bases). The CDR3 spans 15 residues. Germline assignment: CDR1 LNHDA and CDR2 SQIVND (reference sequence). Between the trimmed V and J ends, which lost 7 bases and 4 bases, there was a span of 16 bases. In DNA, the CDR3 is TGTGCCAGTACCCGACAGGACCGGCTTAATGAAAAACTGTTTTTT. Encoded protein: CASTRQDRLNEKLFF.

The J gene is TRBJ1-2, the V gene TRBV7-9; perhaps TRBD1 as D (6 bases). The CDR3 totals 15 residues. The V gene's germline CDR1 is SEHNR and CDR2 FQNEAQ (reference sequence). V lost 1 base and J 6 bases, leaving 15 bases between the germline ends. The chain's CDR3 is CASSLGGGGQDGYTF. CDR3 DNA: TGTGCCAGCAGCTTAGGGGGAGGGGGTCAGGATGGCTACACCTTC.

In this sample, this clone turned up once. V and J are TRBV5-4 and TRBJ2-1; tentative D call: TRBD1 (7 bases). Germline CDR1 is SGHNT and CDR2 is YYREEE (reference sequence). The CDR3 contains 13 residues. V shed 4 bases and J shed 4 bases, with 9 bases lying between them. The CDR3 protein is CASSPGGYNEQFF. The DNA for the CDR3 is TGTGCCAGCAGCCCAGGGGGGTACAATGAGCAGTTCTTC.

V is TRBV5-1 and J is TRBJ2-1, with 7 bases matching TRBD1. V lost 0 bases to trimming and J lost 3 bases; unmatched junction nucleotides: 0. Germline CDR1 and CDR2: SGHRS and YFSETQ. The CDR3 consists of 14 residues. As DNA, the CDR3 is TGCGCCAGCAGCTTGGGGACAGGCTACAATGAGCAGTTCTTC. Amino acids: CASSLGTGYNEQFF.

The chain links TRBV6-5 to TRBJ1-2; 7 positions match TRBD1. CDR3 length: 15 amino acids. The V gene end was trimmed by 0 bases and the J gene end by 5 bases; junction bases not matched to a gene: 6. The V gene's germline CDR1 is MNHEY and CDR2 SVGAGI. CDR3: CASSYSPTGPYGYTF. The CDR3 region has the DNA TGTGCCAGCAGTTACTCGCCGACAGGGCCGTATGGCTACACCTTC.

The CDR3 DNA reads as TGTGCCAGCAGCTTGGGTTACGGAAGTAAGGGGGCCCGGGAGACCCAGTACTTC. Protein product: CASSLGYGSKGARETQYF. The chain employs TRBV5-4 and TRBJ2-5; TRBD1 matches 7 bases. V shed 0 bases and J 5 bases; nucleotides not matched to a gene: 16. This CDR3 region has 18 residues. Germline CDR1 is SGHNT and CDR2 is YYREEE (reference sequence).

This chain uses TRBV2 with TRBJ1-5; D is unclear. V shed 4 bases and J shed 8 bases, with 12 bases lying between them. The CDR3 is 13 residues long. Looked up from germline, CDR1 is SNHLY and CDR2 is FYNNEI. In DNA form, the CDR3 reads TGTGCCAGCAGTGTAGAGAGCCGGGAGCCCCAGCATTTT. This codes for CASSVESREPQHF.

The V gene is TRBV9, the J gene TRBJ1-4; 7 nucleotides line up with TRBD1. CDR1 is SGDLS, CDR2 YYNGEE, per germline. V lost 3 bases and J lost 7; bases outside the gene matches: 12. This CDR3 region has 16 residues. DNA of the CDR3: TGTGCCAGCAGCGCCTTCGACAGGGAGTATGGTGAAAAACTGTTTTTT. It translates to CASSAFDREYGEKLFF.

The CDR3 region is CASSYGTGGRASLHF. The CDR3 DNA sequence: TGTGCCAGCAGCTACGGGACAGGGGGCAGAGCATCCCTCCACTTT. The rearrangement uses TRBV5-4 and TRBJ1-6, with 12 bases that match TRBD1. The J segment lost 14 bases and the V segment lost 3 bases, leaving 9 bases of the junction unmatched. Germline CDR1 and CDR2: SGHNT and YYREEE (reference sequence). This CDR3 comprises 15 residues.

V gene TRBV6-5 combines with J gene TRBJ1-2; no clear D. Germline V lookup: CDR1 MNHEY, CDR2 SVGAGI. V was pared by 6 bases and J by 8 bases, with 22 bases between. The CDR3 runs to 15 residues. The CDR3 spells CASRRTHLTLGGYTF. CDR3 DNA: TGTGCCAGCAGGCGGACTCATCTTACCCTGGGGGGCTACACCTTC.

The CDR3 nucleotides are TGTGCCAGCTGCGGGACAGGTCGGGCAGCGGGTGAAAAACTGTTTTTT. Its translation: CASCGTGRAAGEKLFF. V is TRBV6-6 and J is TRBJ1-4, with 8 bases fitting TRBD1. The CDR3 extends over 16 amino acids. CDR1 is MNHNY, CDR2 SVGAGI, per germline (reference sequence). The junction had 15 bases not matched to a gene; V was cut back by 8 bases and J by 7 bases.

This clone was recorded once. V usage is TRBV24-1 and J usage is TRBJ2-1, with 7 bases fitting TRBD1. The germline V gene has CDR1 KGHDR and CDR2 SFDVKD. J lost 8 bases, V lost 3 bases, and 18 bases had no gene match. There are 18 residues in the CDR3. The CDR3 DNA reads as TGTGCCACCAGTGATCCCCGAGGGGGCAGAGTGGCCACGGATGAGCAGTTCTTC. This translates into CATSDPRGGRVATDEQFF.

The CDR3 DNA is TGTGCCTGGAGTGCAGGGCTGATTGAAAAACTGTTTTTT. Protein sequence: CAWSAGLIEKLFF. V gene TRBV30 combines with J gene TRBJ1-4, with D possibly TRBD1 on 5 matching bases. This CDR3 region has 13 residues. The germline CDR1 and CDR2 sequences are GTSNPN and SVGIG (reference sequence). Trimming removed 1 base from V and 7 bases from J, with 10 bases in between.

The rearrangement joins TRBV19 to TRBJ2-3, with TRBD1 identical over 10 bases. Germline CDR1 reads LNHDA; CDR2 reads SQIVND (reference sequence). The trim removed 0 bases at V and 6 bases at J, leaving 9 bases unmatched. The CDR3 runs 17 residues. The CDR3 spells CASSIEHGTGVGDTQYF. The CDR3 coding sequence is TGTGCCAGTAGTATAGAACACGGGACAGGGGTGGGGGATACGCAGTATTTT. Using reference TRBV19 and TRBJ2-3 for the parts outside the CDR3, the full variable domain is DGGITQSPKYLFRKEGQNVTLSCEQNLNHDAMYWYRQDPGQGLRLIYYSQIVNDFQKGDIAEGYSVSREKKESFPLTVTSAQKNPTAFYLCASSIEHGTGVGDTQYFGPGTRLTVL.

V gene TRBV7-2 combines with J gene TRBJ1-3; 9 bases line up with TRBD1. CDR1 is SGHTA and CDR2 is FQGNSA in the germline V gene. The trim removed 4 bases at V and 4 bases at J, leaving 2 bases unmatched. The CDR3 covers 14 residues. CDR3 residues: CASSSTGGGNTIYF. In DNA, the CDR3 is TGTGCCAGCAGCTCCACAGGGGGCGGAAACACCATATATTTT.

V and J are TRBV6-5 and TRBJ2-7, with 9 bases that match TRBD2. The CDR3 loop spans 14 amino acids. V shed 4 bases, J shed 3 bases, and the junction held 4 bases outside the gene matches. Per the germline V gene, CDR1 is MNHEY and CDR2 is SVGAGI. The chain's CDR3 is CASSSAGGGYEQYV. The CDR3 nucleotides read TGTGCCAGCAGTTCAGCGGGGGGCGGCTACGAGCAGTACGTC.

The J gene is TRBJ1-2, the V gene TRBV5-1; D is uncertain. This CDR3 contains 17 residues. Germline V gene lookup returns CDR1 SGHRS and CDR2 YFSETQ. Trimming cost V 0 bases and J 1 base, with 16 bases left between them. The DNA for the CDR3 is TGCGCCAGCAGCTTGGATCCTGGGGAGGGTATTAACTATGGCTACACCTTC. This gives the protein CASSLDPGEGINYGYTF.

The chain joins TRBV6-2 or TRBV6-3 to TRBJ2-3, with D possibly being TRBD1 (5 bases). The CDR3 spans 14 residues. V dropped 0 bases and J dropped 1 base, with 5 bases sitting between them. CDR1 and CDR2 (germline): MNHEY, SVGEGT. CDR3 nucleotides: TGTGCCAGCAGTTACTCCAGGGGCACAGATACGCAGTATTTT. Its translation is CASSYSRGTDTQYF.

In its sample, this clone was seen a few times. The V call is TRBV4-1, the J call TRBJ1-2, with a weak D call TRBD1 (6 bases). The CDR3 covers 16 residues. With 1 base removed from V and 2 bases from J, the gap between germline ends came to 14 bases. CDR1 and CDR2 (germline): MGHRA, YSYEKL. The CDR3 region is CASSQVLTGSNYGYTF. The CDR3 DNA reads TGCGCCAGCAGCCAAGTTCTTACAGGGTCAAACTATGGCTACACCTTC.

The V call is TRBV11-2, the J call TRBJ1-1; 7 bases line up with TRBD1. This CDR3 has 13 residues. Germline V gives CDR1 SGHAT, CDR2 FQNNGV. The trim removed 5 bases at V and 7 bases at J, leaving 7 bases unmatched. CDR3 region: CASSPDRVGEAFF. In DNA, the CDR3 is TGTGCCAGCAGCCCAGACAGGGTAGGTGAAGCTTTCTTT.

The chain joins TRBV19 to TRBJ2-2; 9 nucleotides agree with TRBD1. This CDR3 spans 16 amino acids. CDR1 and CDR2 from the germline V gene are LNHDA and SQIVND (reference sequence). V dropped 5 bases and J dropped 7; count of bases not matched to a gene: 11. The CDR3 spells CASSLTGTGRDGELFF. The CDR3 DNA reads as TGTGCCAGTAGTCTTACCGGGACAGGGCGCGACGGGGAGCTGTTTTTT.

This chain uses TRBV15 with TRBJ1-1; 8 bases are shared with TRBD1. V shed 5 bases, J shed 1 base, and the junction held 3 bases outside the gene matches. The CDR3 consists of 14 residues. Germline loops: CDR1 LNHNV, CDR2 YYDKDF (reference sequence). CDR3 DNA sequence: TGTGCCACCAGCCCAGGGGGCAGGAACACTGAAGCTTTCTTT. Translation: CATSPGGRNTEAFF.

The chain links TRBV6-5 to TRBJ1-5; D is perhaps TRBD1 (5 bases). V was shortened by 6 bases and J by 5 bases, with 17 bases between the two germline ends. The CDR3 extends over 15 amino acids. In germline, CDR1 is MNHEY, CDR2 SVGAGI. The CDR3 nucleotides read TGTGCCAGCAGGGGTTCAGGGTGGGGGGATCAGCCCCAGCATTTT. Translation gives CASRGSGWGDQPQHF.

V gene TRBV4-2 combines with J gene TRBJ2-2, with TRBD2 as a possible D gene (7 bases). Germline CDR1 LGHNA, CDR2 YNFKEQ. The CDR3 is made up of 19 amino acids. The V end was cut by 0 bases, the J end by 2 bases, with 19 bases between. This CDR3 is CASSQDGGAPGHNTGELFF. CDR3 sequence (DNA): TGTGCCAGCAGCCAAGATGGGGGGGCACCGGGACATAACACCGGGGAGCTGTTTTTT.

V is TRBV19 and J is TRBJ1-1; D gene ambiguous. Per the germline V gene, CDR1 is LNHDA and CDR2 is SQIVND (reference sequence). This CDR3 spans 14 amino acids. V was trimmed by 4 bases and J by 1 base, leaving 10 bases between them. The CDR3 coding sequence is TGTGCCAGTAGTACCTGGGGAGGGAACACTGAAGCTTTCTTT. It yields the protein CASSTWGGNTEAFF. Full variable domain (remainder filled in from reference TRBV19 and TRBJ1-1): DGGITQSPKYLFRKEGQNVTLSCEQNLNHDAMYWYRQDPGQGLRLIYYSQIVNDFQKGDIAEGYSVSREKKESFPLTVTSAQKNPTAFYLCASSTWGGNTEAFFGQGTRLTVV.

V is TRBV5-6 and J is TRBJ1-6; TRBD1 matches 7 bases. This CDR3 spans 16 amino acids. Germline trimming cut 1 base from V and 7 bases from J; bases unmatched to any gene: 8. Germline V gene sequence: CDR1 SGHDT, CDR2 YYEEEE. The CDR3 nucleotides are TGTGCCAGCAGCTTGTCGGCAGGGGGATTAAATTCACCCCTCCACTTT. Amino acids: CASSLSAGGLNSPLHF.

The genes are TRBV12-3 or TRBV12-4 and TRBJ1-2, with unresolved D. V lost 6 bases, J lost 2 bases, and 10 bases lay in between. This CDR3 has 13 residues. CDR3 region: CASSMTGNYGYTF. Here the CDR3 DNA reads TGTGCCAGCAGCATGACTGGAAACTATGGCTACACCTTC.

CDR3 DNA sequence: TGTGCCAGCAGCCCACCTGGCGGGGAGAAATATGAAAAACTGTTTTTT. Translation: CASSPPGGEKYEKLFF. This chain connects TRBV7-9 to TRBJ1-4; D remains unclear. V shed 5 bases and J shed 6 bases, with 19 bases lying between them. The CDR3 is made up of 16 amino acids. Germline V lookup: CDR1 SEHNR, CDR2 FQNEAQ (reference sequence).